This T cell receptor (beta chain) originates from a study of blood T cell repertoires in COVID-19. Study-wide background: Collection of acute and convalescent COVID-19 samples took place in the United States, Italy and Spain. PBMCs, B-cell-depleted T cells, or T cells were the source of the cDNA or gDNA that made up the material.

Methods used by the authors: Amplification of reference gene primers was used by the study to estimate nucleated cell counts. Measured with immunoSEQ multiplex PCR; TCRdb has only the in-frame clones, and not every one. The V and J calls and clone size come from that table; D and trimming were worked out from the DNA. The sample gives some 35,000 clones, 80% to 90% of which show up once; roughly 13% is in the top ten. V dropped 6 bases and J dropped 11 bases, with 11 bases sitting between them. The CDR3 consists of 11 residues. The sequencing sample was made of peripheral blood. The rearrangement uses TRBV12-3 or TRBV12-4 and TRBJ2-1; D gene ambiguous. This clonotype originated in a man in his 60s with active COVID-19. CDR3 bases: TGTGCCAGCAGCCGAACGAGCCAGCAGTTCTTC. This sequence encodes CASSRTSQQFF.